This T cell receptor (beta chain) was sequenced in a study of identifying expanded T cells in peripheral blood. Study conclusions and caveats: Variance in clone template counts between approximately 2-week samples significantly increased with total template count across all healthy donors.

Produced via immunoSEQ multiplex PCR; TCRdb's table is partial and in-frame only. The sample contains around 100,000 clones, approximately 90% of which appear only once. This CDR3 is 15 amino acids long. Trimming removed 2 bases at V and 0 bases at J, with 5 bases between. Germline CDR1 is LGHNA and CDR2 is YSLEER. For this clone: Its antigen is unidentified.

The specimen was blood. This clonotype was sampled from a person aged 18-70 years in good health. The chain carries TRBV4-3 and TRBJ2-6; D not resolved. CDR3 residues: CASSQSYSGANVLTF. The CDR3 DNA reads as TGCGCCAGCAGCCAAAGCTACTCTGGGGCCAACGTCCTGACTTTC.